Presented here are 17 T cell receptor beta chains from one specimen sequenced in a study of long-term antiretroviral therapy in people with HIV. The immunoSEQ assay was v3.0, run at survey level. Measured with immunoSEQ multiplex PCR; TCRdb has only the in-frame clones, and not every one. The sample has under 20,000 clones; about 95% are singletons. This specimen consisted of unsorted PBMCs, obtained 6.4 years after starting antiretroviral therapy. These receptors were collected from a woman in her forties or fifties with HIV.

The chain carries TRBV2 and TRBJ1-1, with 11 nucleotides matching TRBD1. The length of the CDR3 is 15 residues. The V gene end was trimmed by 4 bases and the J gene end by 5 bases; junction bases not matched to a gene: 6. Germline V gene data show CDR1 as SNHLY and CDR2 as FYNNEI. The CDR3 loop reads CASSGTGGAGTEAFF. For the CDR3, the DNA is TGTGCCAGCAGTGGGACAGGGGGCGCAGGAACTGAAGCTTTCTTT.

In DNA form, the CDR3 reads TGTGCCAGCAGCCCCGAGGGGCGGACAGGTGGCTACACCTTC. It is translated as CASSPEGRTGGYTF. The chain is built from TRBV6-5 and TRBJ1-2; 7 nucleotides match TRBD1. Germline loops: CDR1 MNHEY, CDR2 SVGAGI. The V and J ends lost 6 bases and 7 bases, in that order; junction bases with no gene match: 11. This CDR3 has 14 amino acids.

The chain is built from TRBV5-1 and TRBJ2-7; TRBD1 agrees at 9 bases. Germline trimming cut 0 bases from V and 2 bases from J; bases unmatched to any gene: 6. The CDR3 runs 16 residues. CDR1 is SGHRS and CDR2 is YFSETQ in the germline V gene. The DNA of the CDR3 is TGCGCCAGCAGCTTGGATCCGGGACAGGGAGCCTACGAGCAGTACTTC. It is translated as CASSLDPGQGAYEQYF.

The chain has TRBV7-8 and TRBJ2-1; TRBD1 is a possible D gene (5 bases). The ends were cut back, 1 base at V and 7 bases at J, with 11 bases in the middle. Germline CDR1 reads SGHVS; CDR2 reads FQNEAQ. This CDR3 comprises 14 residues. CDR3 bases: TGTGCCAGCAGCTTAGATAGACAGTCGAATGAGCAGTTCTTC. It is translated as CASSLDRQSNEQFF.

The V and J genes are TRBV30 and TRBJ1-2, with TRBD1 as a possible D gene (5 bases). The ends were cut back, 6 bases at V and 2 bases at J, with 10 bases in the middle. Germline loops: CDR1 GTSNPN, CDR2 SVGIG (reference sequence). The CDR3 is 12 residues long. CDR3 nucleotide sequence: TGTGCCTGTTCGACAGAAAACTATGGCTACACCTTC. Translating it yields CACSTENYGYTF.

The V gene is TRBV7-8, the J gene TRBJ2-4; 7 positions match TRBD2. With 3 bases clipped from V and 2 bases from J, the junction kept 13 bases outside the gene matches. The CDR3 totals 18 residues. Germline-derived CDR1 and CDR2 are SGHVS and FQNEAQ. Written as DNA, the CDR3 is TGTGCCAGCAGCTTTGGTCGTGGACTAGTTTCCCCCAAAAACATTCAGTACTTC. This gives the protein CASSFGRGLVSPKNIQYF.

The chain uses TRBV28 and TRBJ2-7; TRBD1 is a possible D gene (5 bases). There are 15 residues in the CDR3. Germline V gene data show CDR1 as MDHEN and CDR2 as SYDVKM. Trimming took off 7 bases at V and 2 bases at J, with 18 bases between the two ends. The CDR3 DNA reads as TGTGCCAGCACAACCGACAGAGCCCAAACCTACGAGCAGTACTTC. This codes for CASTTDRAQTYEQYF.

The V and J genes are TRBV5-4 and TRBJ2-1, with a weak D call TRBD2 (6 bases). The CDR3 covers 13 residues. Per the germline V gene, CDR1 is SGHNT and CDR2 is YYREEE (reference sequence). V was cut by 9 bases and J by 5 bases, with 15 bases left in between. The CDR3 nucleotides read TGTGCCACCTTAGCGGAGAATAACAATGAGCAGTTCTTC. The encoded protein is CATLAENNNEQFF.

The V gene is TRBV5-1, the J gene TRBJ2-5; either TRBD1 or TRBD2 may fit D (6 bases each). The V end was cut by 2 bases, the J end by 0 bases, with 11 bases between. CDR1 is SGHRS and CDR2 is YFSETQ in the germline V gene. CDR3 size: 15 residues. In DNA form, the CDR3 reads TGCGCCAGCAGCTTTGCAGGGGACTACCAAGAGACCCAGTACTTC. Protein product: CASSFAGDYQETQYF.

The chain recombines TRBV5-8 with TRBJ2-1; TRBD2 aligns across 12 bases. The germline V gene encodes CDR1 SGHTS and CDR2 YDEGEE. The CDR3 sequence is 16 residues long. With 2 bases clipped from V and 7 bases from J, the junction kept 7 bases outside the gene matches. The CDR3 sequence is CASSFRLAGDGNEQFF. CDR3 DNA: TGTGCCAGCAGCTTTCGACTAGCGGGAGACGGGAATGAGCAGTTCTTC.

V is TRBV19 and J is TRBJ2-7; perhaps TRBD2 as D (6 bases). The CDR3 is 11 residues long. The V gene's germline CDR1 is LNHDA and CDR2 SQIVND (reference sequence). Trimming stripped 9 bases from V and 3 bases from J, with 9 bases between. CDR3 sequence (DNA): TGTGCCAGCCGTAGCGGCTACGAGCAGTACTTC. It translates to CASRSGYEQYF.

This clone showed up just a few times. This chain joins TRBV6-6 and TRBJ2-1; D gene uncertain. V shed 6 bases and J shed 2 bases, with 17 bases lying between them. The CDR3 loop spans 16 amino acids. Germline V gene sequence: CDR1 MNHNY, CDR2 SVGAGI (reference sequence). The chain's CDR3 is CASRSLDSVPYNEQFF. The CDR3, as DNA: TGTGCCAGCAGATCCCTAGATTCCGTTCCCTACAATGAGCAGTTCTTC.

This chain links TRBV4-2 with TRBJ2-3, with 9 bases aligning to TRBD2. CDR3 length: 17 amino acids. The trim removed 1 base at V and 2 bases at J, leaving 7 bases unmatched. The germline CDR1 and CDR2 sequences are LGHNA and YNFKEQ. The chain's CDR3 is CASSQAASGTSTDTQYF. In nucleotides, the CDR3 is TGTGCCAGCAGCCAAGCCGCTAGCGGGACCTCCACAGATACGCAGTATTTT.

CDR3 residues: CAISEPGTSAIQYF. The CDR3 nucleotides are TGTGCCATCAGTGAGCCCGGGACTAGCGCCATTCAGTACTTC. This chain joins TRBV10-3 and TRBJ2-4; 10 bases are a match to TRBD2. Trimming cost V 2 bases and J 9 bases; bases outside gene matches: 4. This CDR3 is 14 amino acids long. In germline, CDR1 is ENHRY, CDR2 SYGVKD.

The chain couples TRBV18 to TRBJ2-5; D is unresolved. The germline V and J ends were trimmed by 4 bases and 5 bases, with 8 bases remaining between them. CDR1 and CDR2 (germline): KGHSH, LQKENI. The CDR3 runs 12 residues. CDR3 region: CASSLSGETQYF. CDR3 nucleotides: TGTGCCAGCTCACTGAGTGGGGAGACCCAGTACTTC.

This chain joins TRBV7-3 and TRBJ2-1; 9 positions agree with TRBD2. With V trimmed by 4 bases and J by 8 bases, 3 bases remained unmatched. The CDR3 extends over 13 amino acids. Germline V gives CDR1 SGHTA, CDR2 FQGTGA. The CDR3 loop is CASSWGLADEQFF. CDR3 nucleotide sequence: TGTGCCAGCAGCTGGGGACTAGCCGATGAGCAGTTCTTC.

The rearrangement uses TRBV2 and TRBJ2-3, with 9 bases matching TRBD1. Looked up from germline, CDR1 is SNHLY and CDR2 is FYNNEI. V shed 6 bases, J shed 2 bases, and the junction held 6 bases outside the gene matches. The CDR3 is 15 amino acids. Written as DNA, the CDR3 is TGTGCCAGCAGGGGACAGGGTGTATCCACAGATACGCAGTATTTT. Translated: CASRGQGVSTDTQYF.